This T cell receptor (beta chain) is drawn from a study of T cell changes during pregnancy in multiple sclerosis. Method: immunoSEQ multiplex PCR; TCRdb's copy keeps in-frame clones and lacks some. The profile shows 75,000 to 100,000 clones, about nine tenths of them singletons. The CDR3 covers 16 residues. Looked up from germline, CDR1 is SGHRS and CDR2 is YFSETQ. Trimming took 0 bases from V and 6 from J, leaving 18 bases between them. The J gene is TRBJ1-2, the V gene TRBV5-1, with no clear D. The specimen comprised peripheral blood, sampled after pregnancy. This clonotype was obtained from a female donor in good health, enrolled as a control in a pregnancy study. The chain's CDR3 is CASSLVAGVDYNGYTF. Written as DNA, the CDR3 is TGCGCCAGCAGCTTGGTCGCCGGGGTAGACTATAATGGCTACACCTTC.